These T cell receptor beta chains were read from a single sample in a study of shared clonotypes between healthy human individuals. Profiling relied on immunoSEQ multiplex PCR, and the TCRdb table lists in-frame clones only, not all of them. The sample lists over a million clones, 60% to 80% occurring once. Material for sequencing was memory CD4+ T cells sorted from blood. The receptor set was obtained from a man between 18 and 29 years old in good health. Both conserved end residues are trimmed from each CDR3. D genes are given only for firm matches.

CDR3aa: ASSSGKAPQETQY; j_gene: TRBJ2-5; d_gene: TRBD2; len: 13; v_gene: TRBV2
CDR3aa: ASSSGLSEGIYNEQF; j_gene: TRBJ2-1; d_gene: NA; len: 15; v_gene: TRBV5-1
CDR3aa: ATSRLEGQETQY; j_gene: TRBJ2-5; d_gene: NA; len: 12; v_gene: TRBV2
CDR3aa: ASSPSDERATEAF; j_gene: TRBJ1-1; d_gene: NA; len: 13; v_gene: TRBV11-2
CDR3aa: ASSEVRREGQY; j_gene: TRBJ2-7; d_gene: NA; len: 11; v_gene: TRBV2
CDR3aa: ASSPPGGYEQY; j_gene: TRBJ2-7; d_gene: NA; len: 11; v_gene: TRBV18
CDR3aa: AWSGDTNTEAF; j_gene: TRBJ1-1; d_gene: NA; len: 11; v_gene: TRBV30
CDR3aa: ASSTFGGPHNEQF; j_gene: TRBJ2-1; d_gene: NA; len: 13; v_gene: TRBV19
CDR3aa: ASSVKSGELF; j_gene: TRBJ2-2; d_gene: NA; len: 10; v_gene: TRBV6-1
CDR3aa: ASSDIAVSTDTQY; j_gene: TRBJ2-3; d_gene: NA; len: 13; v_gene: TRBV7-2
CDR3aa: ASSLRPPSLTYEQY; j_gene: TRBJ2-7; d_gene: NA; len: 14; v_gene: TRBV28
CDR3aa: ASSKTGTNQPQH; j_gene: TRBJ1-5; d_gene: NA; len: 12; v_gene: TRBV6-5
CDR3aa: ASSFAGTGGARQF; j_gene: TRBJ2-1; d_gene: TRBD1; len: 13; v_gene: TRBV5-4
CDR3aa: ASSLGIDGLQETQY; j_gene: TRBJ2-5; d_gene: NA; len: 14; v_gene: TRBV5-6
CDR3aa: ASSPQGNEQY; j_gene: TRBJ2-7; d_gene: NA; len: 10; v_gene: TRBV18
CDR3aa: ASSFSTDSGNTIY; j_gene: TRBJ1-3; d_gene: NA; len: 13; v_gene: TRBV5-5
CDR3aa: ASSSTGANTGELF; j_gene: TRBJ2-2; d_gene: NA; len: 13; v_gene: TRBV5-1
CDR3aa: ASSLFDNEQF; j_gene: TRBJ2-1; d_gene: NA; len: 10; v_gene: TRBV7-9
CDR3aa: ASSEEKGGNQPQH; j_gene: TRBJ1-5; d_gene: NA; len: 13; v_gene: TRBV6-1
CDR3aa: AISVQVNTEAF; j_gene: TRBJ1-1; d_gene: NA; len: 11; v_gene: TRBV10-3
CDR3aa: ASSRGPRDGYT; j_gene: TRBJ1-2; d_gene: TRBD1; len: 11; v_gene: TRBV2
CDR3aa: ASARLAVKKETQY; j_gene: TRBJ2-5; d_gene: TRBD2; len: 13; v_gene: TRBV2
CDR3aa: ASRNGSSTGELF; j_gene: TRBJ2-2; d_gene: NA; len: 12; v_gene: TRBV5-1
CDR3aa: ESWTVTTGANVLT; j_gene: TRBJ2-6; d_gene: NA; len: 13; v_gene: TRBV7-4
CDR3aa: ASSFRKKQGHGDTQY; j_gene: TRBJ2-3; d_gene: NA; len: 15; v_gene: TRBV7-2
CDR3aa: ASSSQGAKSPLH; j_gene: TRBJ1-6; d_gene: TRBD1; len: 12; v_gene: TRBV7-9
CDR3aa: ASSLGRTGNEKLF; j_gene: TRBJ1-4; d_gene: TRBD1; len: 13; v_gene: TRBV18
CDR3aa: ASSEQSDYGYT; j_gene: TRBJ1-2; d_gene: NA; len: 11; v_gene: TRBV2
CDR3aa: AWSPSRAKLF; j_gene: TRBJ1-4; d_gene: NA; len: 10; v_gene: TRBV30
CDR3aa: ASSQGLAVPYEQY; j_gene: TRBJ2-7; d_gene: TRBD2; len: 13; v_gene: TRBV4-1
CDR3aa: SVERASANNEQF; j_gene: TRBJ2-1; d_gene: NA; len: 12; v_gene: TRBV29-1
CDR3aa: ASSEANRGRGEQY; j_gene: TRBJ2-7; d_gene: TRBD1; len: 13; v_gene: TRBV6-1
CDR3aa: ASSLGGSQTYEQY; j_gene: TRBJ2-7; d_gene: NA; len: 13; v_gene: TRBV5-5
CDR3aa: ASSEEGPGGQPQH; j_gene: TRBJ1-5; d_gene: NA; len: 13; v_gene: TRBV2
CDR3aa: ASSSDRGGGEQY; j_gene: TRBJ2-7; d_gene: TRBD1; len: 12; v_gene: TRBV7-3
CDR3aa: ASSPPLRQGAQDTQY; j_gene: TRBJ2-3; d_gene: TRBD1; len: 15; v_gene: TRBV13
CDR3aa: ASSINGGASYEQY; j_gene: TRBJ2-7; d_gene: NA; len: 13; v_gene: TRBV19
CDR3aa: ASSPGGGKGTYEQY; j_gene: TRBJ2-7; d_gene: NA; len: 14; v_gene: TRBV5-4
CDR3aa: ASNLLRDRGSTEAF; j_gene: TRBJ1-1; d_gene: TRBD1; len: 14; v_gene: TRBV2
CDR3aa: AISRQGDGYT; j_gene: TRBJ1-2; d_gene: TRBD1; len: 10; v_gene: TRBV10-3
CDR3aa: ASTQGGRGPDGYT; j_gene: TRBJ1-2; d_gene: TRBD1; len: 13; v_gene: TRBV5-4
CDR3aa: ASRLGQGNTGELF; j_gene: TRBJ2-2; d_gene: TRBD1; len: 13; v_gene: TRBV23-1
CDR3aa: ASVLPISAGGAYEQY; j_gene: TRBJ2-7; d_gene: TRBD2; len: 15; v_gene: TRBV23-1
CDR3aa: ASKYSPNRGEKLF; j_gene: TRBJ1-4; d_gene: NA; len: 13; v_gene: TRBV6-6
CDR3aa: ASSQSSGGTYEQY; j_gene: TRBJ2-7; d_gene: TRBD2; len: 13; v_gene: TRBV6-5
CDR3aa: ASSEGLSGANVLT; j_gene: TRBJ2-6; d_gene: NA; len: 13; v_gene: TRBV6-1
CDR3aa: ASSPRRWESPFY; j_gene: TRBJ2-7; d_gene: NA; len: 12; v_gene: TRBV4-2
CDR3aa: ASIARPNQPQH; j_gene: TRBJ1-5; d_gene: NA; len: 11; v_gene: TRBV6-1
CDR3aa: ASRGSGTSSYEQY; j_gene: TRBJ2-7; d_gene: NA; len: 13; v_gene: TRBV5-6
CDR3aa: ASSGQDNQPQH; j_gene: TRBJ1-5; d_gene: TRBD1; len: 11; v_gene: TRBV2
CDR3aa: ASSFGTFPDTQY; j_gene: TRBJ2-3; d_gene: NA; len: 12; v_gene: TRBV5-5
CDR3aa: ASSLGLASGELF; j_gene: TRBJ2-2; d_gene: TRBD2; len: 12; v_gene: TRBV7-2
CDR3aa: ASSRDLQETQY; j_gene: TRBJ2-5; d_gene: NA; len: 11; v_gene: TRBV6-1